This entry features one T cell receptor (beta chain) sequence. The data originate from a study of cytomegalovirus exposure and HLA in healthy donors. Overall study context: The roughly 120 validation repertoires matched the roughly 700 first-cohort repertoires in platform, a later analysis reported.

TCRdb's copy holds only in-frame clones and misses some; the assay was immunoSEQ multiplex PCR. The sample holds roughly 110,000 clones, about 85% seen once. The V gene's germline CDR1 is LGHNA and CDR2 YNFKEQ. The germline V and J ends were trimmed by 5 bases and 7 bases, with 12 bases remaining between them. The CDR3 has 13 residues. Sample: PBMCs. The sequence was obtained from a woman aged 18-29 years in good health and CMV-seropositive. The chain combines TRBV4-2 with TRBJ1-5; no reliable D call. CDR3 protein: CASSTGVDQPQHF. In nucleotides, the CDR3 is TGTGCCAGCAGCACGGGTGTCGACCAGCCCCAGCATTTT.